Listed below are T cell receptor beta chains from one sample, sequenced in a study of T cell responses to AZD1222 COVID-19 vaccine. The table came from immunoSEQ multiplex PCR; TCRdb's copy has only in-frame clones and leaves some out. The table has under 150,000 clones, roughly 90% seen once. The source material was peripheral blood, sampled 28 days after the second AZD1222 dose. The receptors were gathered from an adult who received the AZD1222 COVID-19 vaccine. The conserved cysteine and the conserved F or W are not part of the CDR3 here. The D gene is left open where the match is weak.

CDR3: ASRRPGDAQETQY
D: NA
V: TRBV6-6

CDR3: ASNQPGLGQLEQY
D: TRBD2
V: TRBV5-6

CDR3: ASSLAGAYNEQF
D: NA
V: TRBV7-8

CDR3: AWTQFTSNYGYT
D: NA
V: TRBV30

CDR3: ASSVGHYNEQF
D: NA
V: TRBV9

CDR3: ASSSLSTEAF
D: NA
V: TRBV7-9

CDR3: AWNKENTEAF
D: NA
V: TRBV30

CDR3: AWSGRTYEQY
D: NA
V: TRBV30

CDR3: ASSLGLAGVSDTQY
D: TRBD2
V: TRBV5-1

CDR3: ASSLGLAGGAF
D: TRBD1
V: TRBV5-1

CDR3: ASSVGAREQF
D: NA
V: TRBV10-2

CDR3: ASSYSRSSNQPQH
D: NA
V: TRBV6-5

CDR3: AWNTGSNYGYT
D: NA
V: TRBV30

CDR3: ASSEWTSGKNEQF
D: TRBD2
V: TRBV10-2

CDR3: AWKSGQGALNTEAF
D: TRBD1
V: TRBV30

CDR3: ASSLEAIGEQY
D: NA
V: TRBV5-1

CDR3: ASSPLPGVGSFTGELF
D: NA
V: TRBV5-1

CDR3: ASSTPPGLPSYEQY
D: NA
V: TRBV9

CDR3: ASSSPGRVAGELF
D: NA
V: TRBV6-1

CDR3: ATSDSLNEKLF
D: NA
V: TRBV24-1

CDR3: SADGQGATEAF
D: TRBD1
V: TRBV29-1

CDR3: ASSELAGQKSYNEQF
D: TRBD2
V: TRBV6-1

CDR3: ASSLGPSTNEKLF
D: NA
V: TRBV18

CDR3: ASSQDEKDREHPHFMGNQPQH
D: TRBD1
V: TRBV3-1/TRBV3-2

CDR3: ASSLGLGPGETQY
D: TRBD2
V: TRBV7-3

CDR3: ASSSGQGEMEKLF
D: TRBD1
V: TRBV7-9

CDR3: ASSDNYDQGNEQF
D: NA
V: TRBV6-4

CDR3: ASSYVGLAGPGELF
D: TRBD2
V: TRBV6-6

CDR3: ASSFPKRQGGVGGNQPQH
D: TRBD1
V: TRBV28

CDR3: SASSGELF
D: NA
V: TRBV20-1

CDR3: ASSFRSTGTATGELF
D: TRBD1
V: TRBV5-6

CDR3: ASSQDRGQAGANVLT
D: TRBD1
V: TRBV4-3

CDR3: ASSPNRGQANTGELF
D: TRBD1
V: TRBV18

CDR3: ASSPNTGTQSGRAYEQY
D: TRBD2
V: TRBV28

CDR3: ASSDRARADTQY
D: TRBD1
V: TRBV5-1

CDR3: AISDEGGAGTQETQY
D: NA
V: TRBV10-3

CDR3: ASSHGGLAGAYNEQF
D: TRBD2
V: TRBV3-1/TRBV3-2

CDR3: ASSFNAAVVTNEKLF
D: NA
V: TRBV9

CDR3: ASSLATSARVNEQY
D: TRBD2
V: TRBV7-2

CDR3: ASSLRDFYNSPLH
D: NA
V: TRBV11-1

CDR3: AWRGTDGYEQY
D: NA
V: TRBV30

CDR3: ASSPGLAGVRDTQY
D: TRBD2
V: TRBV7-7

CDR3: AWSVRQETQY
D: NA
V: TRBV30

CDR3: ASSLARAGYNEQF
D: NA
V: TRBV5-8

CDR3: ASSQTGTGENNEQF
D: TRBD1
V: TRBV7-3

CDR3: ASSLAGQPHTGELF
D: NA
V: TRBV7-6

CDR3: ASSFVGFDTDTQY
D: NA
V: TRBV5-5

CDR3: ASSYDRAGNTIY
D: TRBD1
V: TRBV28

CDR3: ASSTPEVFLSSDTQY
D: NA
V: TRBV28

CDR3: ASSLDFGLAGTDTDTQY
D: TRBD2
V: TRBV11-2

CDR3: ASSLVTGGGYGYT
D: TRBD1
V: TRBV5-1

CDR3: AWSVGQGINQPQH
D: TRBD1
V: TRBV30

CDR3: ARKRGLVYNEQF
D: TRBD2
V: TRBV2

CDR3: ASSRNRDRESYEQY
D: NA
V: TRBV21-1

CDR3: ASSSQGGFSTDTQY
D: NA
V: TRBV11-2